This TCR beta chain was captured by sequencing in a study of blood T cell repertoires in COVID-19. V lost 6 bases to trimming and J lost 3 bases; unmatched junction nucleotides: 4. Germline V CDR1 and CDR2: WSHSY, SAAADI. This CDR3 is 14 amino acids long. Measured with immunoSEQ multiplex PCR; TCRdb has only the in-frame clones, and not every one. The sample contains 210,000 or so clones, approximately 84% of which appear only once. What was sequenced was PBMCs or T cells enriched from blood (not recorded which). The gene calls are TRBV10-2 and TRBJ2-5; 10 positions agree with TRBD2. The TCR comes from a man aged 55 to 69 who had recovered from COVID-19. The CDR3 is CASRGLALKETQYF. DNA of the CDR3: TGCGCCAGCAGGGGACTAGCGTTAAAAGAGACCCAGTACTTC.